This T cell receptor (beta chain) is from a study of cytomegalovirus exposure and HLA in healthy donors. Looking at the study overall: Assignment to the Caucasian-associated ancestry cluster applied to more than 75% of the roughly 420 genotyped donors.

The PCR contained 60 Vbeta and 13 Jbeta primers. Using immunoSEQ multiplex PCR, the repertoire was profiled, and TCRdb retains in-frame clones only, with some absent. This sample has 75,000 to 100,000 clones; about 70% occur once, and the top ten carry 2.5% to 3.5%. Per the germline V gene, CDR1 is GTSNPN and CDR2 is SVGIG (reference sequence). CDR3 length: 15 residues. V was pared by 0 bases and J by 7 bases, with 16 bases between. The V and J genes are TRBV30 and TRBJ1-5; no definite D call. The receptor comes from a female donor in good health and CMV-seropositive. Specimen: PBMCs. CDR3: CAWSVPGGIGQPQHF. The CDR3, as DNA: TGTGCCTGGAGTGTACCGGGCGGGATCGGACAGCCCCAGCATTTT.